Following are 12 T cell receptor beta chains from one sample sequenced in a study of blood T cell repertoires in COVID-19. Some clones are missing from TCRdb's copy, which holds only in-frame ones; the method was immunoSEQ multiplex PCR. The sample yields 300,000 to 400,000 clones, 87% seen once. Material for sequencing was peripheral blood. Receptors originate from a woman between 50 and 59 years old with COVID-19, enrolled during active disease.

This CDR3 reads CASSLVGQYTGELFF. The CDR3 nucleotides read TGCGCCAGCAGCTTGGTGGGGCAGTACACCGGGGAGCTGTTTTTT. The chain recombines TRBV5-1 with TRBJ2-2; the D gene is possibly TRBD1 (5 bases). Germline CDR1 reads SGHRS; CDR2 reads YFSETQ. The length of the CDR3 is 15 residues. V gave up 0 bases and J gave up 3 bases, with 9 bases separating them.

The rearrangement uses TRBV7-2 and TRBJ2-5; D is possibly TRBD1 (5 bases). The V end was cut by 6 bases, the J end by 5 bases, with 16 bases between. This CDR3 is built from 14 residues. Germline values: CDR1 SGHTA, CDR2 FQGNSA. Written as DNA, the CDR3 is TGTGCCAGCAGTTATACAGGAACCGGGGAGACCCAGTACTTC. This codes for CASSYTGTGETQYF.

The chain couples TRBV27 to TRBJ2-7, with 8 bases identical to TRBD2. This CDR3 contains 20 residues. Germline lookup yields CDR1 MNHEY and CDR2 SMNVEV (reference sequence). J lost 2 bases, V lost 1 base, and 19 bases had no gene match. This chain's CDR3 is CASSLYAPRGSGNPPYEQYF. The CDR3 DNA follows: TGTGCCAGCAGTTTATATGCCCCGAGAGGTAGCGGGAACCCTCCCTACGAGCAGTACTTC.

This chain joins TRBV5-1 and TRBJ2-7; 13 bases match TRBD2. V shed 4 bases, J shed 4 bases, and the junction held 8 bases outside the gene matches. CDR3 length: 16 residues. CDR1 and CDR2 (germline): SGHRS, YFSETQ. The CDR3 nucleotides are TGCGCCAGCAGCCGAGGGACTAGCGGGAATGTGTACGAGCAGTACTTC. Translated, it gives CASSRGTSGNVYEQYF.

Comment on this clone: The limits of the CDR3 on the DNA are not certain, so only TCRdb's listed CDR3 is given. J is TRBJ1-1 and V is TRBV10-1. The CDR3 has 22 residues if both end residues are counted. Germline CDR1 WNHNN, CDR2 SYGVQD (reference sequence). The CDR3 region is CAIPFCASSESGAGCWNTEAFF.

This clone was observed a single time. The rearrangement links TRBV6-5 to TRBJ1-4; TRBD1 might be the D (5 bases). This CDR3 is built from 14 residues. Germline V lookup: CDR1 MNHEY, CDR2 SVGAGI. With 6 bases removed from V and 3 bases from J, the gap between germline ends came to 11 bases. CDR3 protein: CASRPGTANEKLFF. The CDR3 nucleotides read TGTGCCAGCAGACCCGGGACTGCTAATGAAAAACTGTTTTTT.

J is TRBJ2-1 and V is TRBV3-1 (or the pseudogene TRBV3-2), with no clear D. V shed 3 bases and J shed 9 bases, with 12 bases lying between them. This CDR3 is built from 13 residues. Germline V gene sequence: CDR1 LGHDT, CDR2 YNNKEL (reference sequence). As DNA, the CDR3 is TGTGCCAGCAGCCAGTCTCTCTCTAGTGAGCAGTTCTTC. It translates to CASSQSLSSEQFF.

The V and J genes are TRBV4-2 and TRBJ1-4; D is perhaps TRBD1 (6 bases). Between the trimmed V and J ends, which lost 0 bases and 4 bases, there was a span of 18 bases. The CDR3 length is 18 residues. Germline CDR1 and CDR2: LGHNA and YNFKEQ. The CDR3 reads CASSQETPRGHRNEKLFF. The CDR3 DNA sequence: TGTGCCAGCAGCCAAGAAACTCCGAGGGGACACCGTAATGAAAAACTGTTTTTT.

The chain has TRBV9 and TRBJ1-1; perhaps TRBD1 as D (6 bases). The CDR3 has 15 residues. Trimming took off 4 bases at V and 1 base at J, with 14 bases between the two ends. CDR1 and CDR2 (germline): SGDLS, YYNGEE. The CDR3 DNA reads TGTGCCAGCAGCCCCCGGACAGATCCGAACACTGAAGCTTTCTTT. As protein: CASSPRTDPNTEAFF.

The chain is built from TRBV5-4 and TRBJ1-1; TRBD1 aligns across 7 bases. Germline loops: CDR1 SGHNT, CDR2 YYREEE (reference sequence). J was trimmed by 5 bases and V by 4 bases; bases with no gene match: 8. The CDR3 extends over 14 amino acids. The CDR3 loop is CASSLRQGWTEAFF. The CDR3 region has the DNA TGTGCCAGCAGCCTCAGACAGGGATGGACTGAAGCTTTCTTT. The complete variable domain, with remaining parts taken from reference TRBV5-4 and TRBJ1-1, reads ETGVTQSPTHLIKTRGQQVTLRCSSQSGHNTVSWYQQALGQGPQFIFQYYREEENGRGNFPPRFSGLQFPNYSSELNVNALELDDSALYLCASSLRQGWTEAFFGQGTRLTVV.

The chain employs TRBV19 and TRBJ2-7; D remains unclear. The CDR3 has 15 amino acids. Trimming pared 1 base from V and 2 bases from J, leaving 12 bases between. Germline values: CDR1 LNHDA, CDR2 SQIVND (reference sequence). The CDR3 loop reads CASSIGSAVAYEQYF. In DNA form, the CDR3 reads TGTGCCAGTAGTATAGGATCTGCCGTAGCCTACGAGCAGTACTTC.

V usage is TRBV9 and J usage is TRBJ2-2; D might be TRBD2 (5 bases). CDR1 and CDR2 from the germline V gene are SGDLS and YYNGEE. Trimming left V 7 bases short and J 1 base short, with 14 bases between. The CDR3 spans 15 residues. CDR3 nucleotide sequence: TGTGCCAGCGGGCAGGTGGGGAGGAACACCGGGGAGCTGTTTTTT. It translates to CASGQVGRNTGELFF.